This paragraph reports one T cell receptor (beta chain). What it binds is unknown. Through a sample-barcoded 5' primer and a J-beta primer mix, a second PCR was run for roughly 7 to 11 cycles. TCRdb re-analysed the 5' RACE reads in MiXCR, keeping a single row per CDR3 protein. The profile shows over a million distinct CDR3 sequences, roughly a quarter of them singletons. This sample was included in a study of blood T cells in healthy people across ages. Study-wide findings and caveats: Reliance upon unsorted PBMCs precluded definitive naive versus antigen-experienced comparison.

A further study also used this sample, focusing on T cells of mothers and their children. From that paper: Sample barcodes plus 2-4 random nucleotides came from the M1S primer. Per child, about 3 million TCR beta CDR3 reads were obtained, against over 9.5 million per mother.

The sequencing sample was made of blood. This TCR was sampled from a girl under 10 years old in good health.

The CDR3 nucleotides read TGTGCCATCAGTGAGTCGAATCCCAGTATCCGAGAGACCCAGTACTTC. Residues: CAISESNPSIRETQYF. V and J are TRBV10-3 and TRBJ2-5, with D hard to call. Trimming took off 0 bases at V and 4 bases at J, with 15 bases between the two ends. Germline V CDR1 and CDR2: ENHRY, SYGVKD. CDR3 length equals 16 residues.